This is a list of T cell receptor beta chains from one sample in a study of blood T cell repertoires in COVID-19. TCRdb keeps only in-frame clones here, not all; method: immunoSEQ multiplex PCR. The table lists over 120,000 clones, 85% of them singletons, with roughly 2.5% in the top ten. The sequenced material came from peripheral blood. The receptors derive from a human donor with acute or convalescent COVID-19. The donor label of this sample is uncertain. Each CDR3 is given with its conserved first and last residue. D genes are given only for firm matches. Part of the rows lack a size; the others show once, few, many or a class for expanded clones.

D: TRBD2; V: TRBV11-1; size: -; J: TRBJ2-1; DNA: TGTGCCAGCAGCTTAAGGGCGGGGGGATTGTACAATGAGCAGTTCTTC; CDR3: CASSLRAGGLYNEQFF
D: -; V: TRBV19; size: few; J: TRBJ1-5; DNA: TGTGCCAGTAACGATCCTAGTAGCAATCAGCCCCAGCATTTT; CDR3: CASNDPSSNQPQHF
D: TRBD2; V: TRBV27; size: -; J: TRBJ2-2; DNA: TGTGCCAGCAGCCCCCTAGCGGGAGGGCCGGGCACCGGGGAGCTGTTTTTT; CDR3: CASSPLAGGPGTGELFF
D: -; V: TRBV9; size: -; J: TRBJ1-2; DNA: TGTGCCAGCAGCCCGGCGGGGGGCTATGGCTACACCTTC; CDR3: CASSPAGGYGYTF
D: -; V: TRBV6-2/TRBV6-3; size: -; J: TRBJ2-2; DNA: TGTGCCAGCAGTTACTCGGGGCCACTTGGCCCCGGGGAGCTGTTTTTT; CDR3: CASSYSGPLGPGELFF
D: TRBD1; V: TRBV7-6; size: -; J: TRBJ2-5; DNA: TGTGCCAGCAGCTTAGGGGACAGACAAGAGACCCAGTACTTC; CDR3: CASSLGDRQETQYF
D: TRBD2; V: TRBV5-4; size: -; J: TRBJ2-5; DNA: TGTGCCAGCAGCTCCGGGGGGGAGACCCAGTACTTC; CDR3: CASSSGGETQYF
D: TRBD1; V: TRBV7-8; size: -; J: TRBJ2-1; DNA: TGTGCCAGCAGCCTTTCCGGACAGGGATCGTGGAATGAGCAGTTCTTC; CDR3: CASSLSGQGSWNEQFF
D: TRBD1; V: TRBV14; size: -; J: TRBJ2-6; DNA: TGTGCCAGCAGCCAAGAATTTGGGACAGGGGGGTACTCTGGGGCCAACGTCCTGACTTTC; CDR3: CASSQEFGTGGYSGANVLTF
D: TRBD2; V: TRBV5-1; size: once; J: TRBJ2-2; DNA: TGCGCCAGCAGCGGGACTAGCGGGGGGGCCTTATCCGGGGAGCTGTTTTTT; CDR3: CASSGTSGGALSGELFF
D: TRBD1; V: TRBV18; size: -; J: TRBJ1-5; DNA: TGTGCCAGCTCACGAAATCCGACAGGGCCAAGCAATCAGCCCCAGCATTTT; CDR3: CASSRNPTGPSNQPQHF
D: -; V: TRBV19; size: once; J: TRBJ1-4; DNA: TGTGCCAGTAGAAGGAGGACCTCAACTAATGAAAAACTGTTTTTT; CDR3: CASRRRTSTNEKLFF
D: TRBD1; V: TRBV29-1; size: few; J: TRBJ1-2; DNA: TGCAGCGCACCGGGACAGGGGGACTATGGCTACACCTTC; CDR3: CSAPGQGDYGYTF
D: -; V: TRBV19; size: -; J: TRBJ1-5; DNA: TGTGCCAGTAGTATTAGAGGGAATCAGCCCCAGCATTTT; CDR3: CASSIRGNQPQHF
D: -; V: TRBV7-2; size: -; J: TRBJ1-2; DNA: TGTGCCAGCAGCTTAGGGGCCGGGGGCTATGGCTACACCTTC; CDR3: CASSLGAGGYGYTF
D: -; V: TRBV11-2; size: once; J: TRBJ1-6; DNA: TGTGCCAGCAGCTTAGGGGCAGGGATTAATTCACCCCTCCACTTT; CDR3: CASSLGAGINSPLHF
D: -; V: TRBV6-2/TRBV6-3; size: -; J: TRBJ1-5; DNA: TGTGCCAGCAGTTACTCCCAGGGTCTGAGTCAGCCCCAGCATTTT; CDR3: CASSYSQGLSQPQHF
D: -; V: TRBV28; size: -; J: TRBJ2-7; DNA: TGTGCCAGCAGTTTACAGGCAGATTACACCTACGAGCAGTACTTC; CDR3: CASSLQADYTYEQYF
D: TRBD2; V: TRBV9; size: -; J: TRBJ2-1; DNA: TGTGCCAGCAGCGTAGTAGGACTAGCGGTCATCAATGAGCAGTTCTTC; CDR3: CASSVVGLAVINEQFF
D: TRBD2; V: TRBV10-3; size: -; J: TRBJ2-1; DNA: TGTGCCATCAGTGAGTCATCTAGCGGGAGGAATGAGCAGTTCTTC; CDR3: CAISESSSGRNEQFF
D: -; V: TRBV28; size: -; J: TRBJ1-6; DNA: TGTGCCAGCAGTTCTGTGGGGGGGGGAAGCTCCTATAATTCACCCCTCCACTTT; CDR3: CASSSVGGGSSYNSPLHF
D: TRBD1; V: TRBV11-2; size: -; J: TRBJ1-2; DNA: TGTGCCAGCAGCCCGAGGACAGGGGTTGGCTACACCTTC; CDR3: CASSPRTGVGYTF
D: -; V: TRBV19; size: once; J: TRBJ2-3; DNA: TGTGCCAGTAGTGTATCTAACCCCGGTACGCAGTATTTT; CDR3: CASSVSNPGTQYF
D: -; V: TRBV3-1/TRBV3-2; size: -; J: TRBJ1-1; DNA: TGTGCCAGCAGCCAGAGGGGTGTGGGGGGTGAAGCTTTCTTT; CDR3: CASSQRGVGGEAFF
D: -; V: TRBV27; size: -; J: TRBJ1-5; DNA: TGTGCCAGCAGTTTAAGGCAGGGAGGAGTGCAGCCCCAGCATTTT; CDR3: CASSLRQGGVQPQHF
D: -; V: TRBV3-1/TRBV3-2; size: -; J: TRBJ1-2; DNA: TGTGCCAGCAGCCAAGATGGCCGATACTATGGCTACACCTTC; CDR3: CASSQDGRYYGYTF
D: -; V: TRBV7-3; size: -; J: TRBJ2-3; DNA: TGTGCCAGCAGCTTAAGCAACAGCCAAGCAGATACGCAGTATTTT; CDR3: CASSLSNSQADTQYF
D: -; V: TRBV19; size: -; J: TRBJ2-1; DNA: TGTGCCAGTAGTATAGGGAGGGCGATCAGCTCCTACAATGAGCAGTTCTTC; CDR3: CASSIGRAISSYNEQFF
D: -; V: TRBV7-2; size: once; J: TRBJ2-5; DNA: TGTGCCAGCAGCCGTCGGGGGGCGGGGGAAGAGACCCAGTACTTC; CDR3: CASSRRGAGEETQYF
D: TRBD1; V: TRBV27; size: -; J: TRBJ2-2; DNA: TGTGCCAGCAGTTCCAGGGGGAGCGGGAACACCGGGGAGCTGTTTTTT; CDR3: CASSSRGSGNTGELFF
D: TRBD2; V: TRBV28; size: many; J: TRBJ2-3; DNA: TGTGCCATTGGACTAGCGGGGATTCAGTATTTT; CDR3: CAIGLAGIQYF
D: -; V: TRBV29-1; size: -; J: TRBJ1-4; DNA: TGCAGCTTTAGCCTCGTTGAACACGGGGGACTGTTTTTT; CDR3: CSFSLVEHGGLFF
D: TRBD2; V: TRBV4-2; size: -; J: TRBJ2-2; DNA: TGTGCCAGCAGCCAGCTGGGGGTAGCGGGAGCGCTTGACACCGGGGAGCTGTTTTTT; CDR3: CASSQLGVAGALDTGELFF
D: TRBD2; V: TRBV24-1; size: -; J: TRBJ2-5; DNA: TGTGCCACCAGTGGATGGGCGGGGGGCATCCAAGAGACCCAGTACTTC; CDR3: CATSGWAGGIQETQYF
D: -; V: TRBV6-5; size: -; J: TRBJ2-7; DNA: TGTGCCACCACGGAGGGGGGGGTGGACTACGAGCAGTACTTC; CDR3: CATTEGGVDYEQYF
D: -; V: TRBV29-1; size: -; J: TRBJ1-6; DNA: TGCAGCGCTGCCCAGGGATATAATTCACCCCTCCACTTT; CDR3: CSAAQGYNSPLHF
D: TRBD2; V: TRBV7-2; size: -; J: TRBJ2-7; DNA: TGTGCCAGCAGCTTAGTTCCCTTCCCGGGGGGGCCCGGCGAGCAGTACTTC; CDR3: CASSLVPFPGGPGEQYF
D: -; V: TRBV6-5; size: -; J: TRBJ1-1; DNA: TGTGCCAGCAGTTACTCGAGGCAGAACACTGAAGCTTTCTTT; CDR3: CASSYSRQNTEAFF
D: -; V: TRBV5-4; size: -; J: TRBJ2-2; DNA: TGTGCCAGCAGCGGAACACAGGGAAGAGGCACCGGGGAGCTGTTTTTT; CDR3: CASSGTQGRGTGELFF
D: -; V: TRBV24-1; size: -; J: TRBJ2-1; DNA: TGTGCCACCAGTGACCGCAAACAGGACAATGAGCAGTTCTTC; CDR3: CATSDRKQDNEQFF
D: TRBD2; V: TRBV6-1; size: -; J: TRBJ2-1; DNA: TGTGCCAGCAGTGAAGATGGCGGGGGCTACAATGAGCAGTTCTTC; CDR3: CASSEDGGGYNEQFF
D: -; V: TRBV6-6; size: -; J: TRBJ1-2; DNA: TGTGCCAGCAGCTACCCCCAGGGTTCGAACTATGGCTACACCTTC; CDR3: CASSYPQGSNYGYTF
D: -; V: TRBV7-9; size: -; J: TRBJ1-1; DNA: TGTGCCAGCAGCTTAGACCCAGGGTCGGACGCTTTCTTT; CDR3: CASSLDPGSDAFF
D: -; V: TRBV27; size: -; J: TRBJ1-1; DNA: TGTGCCAGCGGGCTCTCAGGGGACACTGAAGCTTTCTTT; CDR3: CASGLSGDTEAFF
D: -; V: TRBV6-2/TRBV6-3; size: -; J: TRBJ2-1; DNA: TGTGCCAGCAGTTACGAGGCACCCCAGGAGCAGTTCTTC; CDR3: CASSYEAPQEQFF